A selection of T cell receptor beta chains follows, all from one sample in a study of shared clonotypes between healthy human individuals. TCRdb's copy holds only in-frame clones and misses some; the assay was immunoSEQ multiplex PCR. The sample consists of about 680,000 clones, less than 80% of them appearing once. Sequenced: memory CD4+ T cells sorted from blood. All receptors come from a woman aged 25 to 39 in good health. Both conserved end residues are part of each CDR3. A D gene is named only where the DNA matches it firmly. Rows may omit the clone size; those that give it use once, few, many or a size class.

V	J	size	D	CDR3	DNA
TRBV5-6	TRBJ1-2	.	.	CASSLGYGYTF	TGTGCCAGCAGCTTGGGGTATGGTTACACCTTC
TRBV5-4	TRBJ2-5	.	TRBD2	CASSPSGRPQETQYF	TGTGCCAGCAGCCCTAGCGGGAGGCCCCAAGAGACCCAGTACTTC
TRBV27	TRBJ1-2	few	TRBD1	CASSWGNRGRGIYGYTF	TGTGCCAGCAGTTGGGGGAATAGGGGGCGCGGTATCTATGGCTACACCTTC
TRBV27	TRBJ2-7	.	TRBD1	CASSFRRGPPDSYEQYF	TGTGCCAGCAGTTTCCGAAGGGGGCCGCCCGACTCCTACGAGCAGTACTTC
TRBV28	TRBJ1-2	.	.	CASSLRRNYGYTF	TGTGCCAGCAGCCTAAGGCGGAACTATGGCTACACCTTC
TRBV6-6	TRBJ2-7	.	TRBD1	CASSDRGTYEQYF	TGTGCCAGCAGCGACAGGGGGACCTACGAGCAGTACTTC
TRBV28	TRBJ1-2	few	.	CASIPQANYGYTF	TGTGCCAGCATCCCTCAAGCTAACTATGGCTACACCTTC
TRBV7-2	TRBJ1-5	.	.	CASSLARWSYSNQPQHF	TGTGCCAGCAGCTTAGCACGGTGGAGTTATAGCAATCAGCCCCAGCATTTT
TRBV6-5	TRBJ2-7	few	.	CASSYSGQGGHEQYF	TGTGCCAGCAGTTACTCGGGGCAGGGGGGCCACGAGCAGTACTTC
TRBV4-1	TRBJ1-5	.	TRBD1	CASRGDRHQPQHF	TGCGCCAGCAGGGGGGACAGACATCAGCCCCAGCATTTT
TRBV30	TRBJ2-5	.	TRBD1	CAWTGGRGETQYF	TGTGCCTGGACAGGGGGCCGGGGAGAGACCCAGTACTTC
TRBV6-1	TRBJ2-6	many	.	CASSEGGTPSGANVLTF	TGTGCCAGCAGTGAGGGTGGGACCCCCTCTGGGGCCAACGTCCTGACTTTC
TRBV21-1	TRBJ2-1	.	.	CASSLFDRICNEQFF	TGTGCCAGCAGCCTTTTTGACAGGATTTGCAATGAGCAGTTCTTC
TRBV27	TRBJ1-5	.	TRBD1	CASSPTGMYQPQHF	TGTGCCAGCAGTCCGACAGGGATGTATCAGCCCCAGCATTTT
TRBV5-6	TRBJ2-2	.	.	CASSFWQGIAGELFF	TGTGCCAGCAGCTTCTGGCAGGGAATTGCCGGGGAGCTGTTTTTT
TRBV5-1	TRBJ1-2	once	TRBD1	CASSLRLGQATNYGYTF	TGCGCCAGCAGCTTGCGTTTAGGACAGGCTACTAACTATGGCTACACCTTC
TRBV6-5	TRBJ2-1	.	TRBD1	CASSLDRVNEQFF	TGTGCCAGCAGTTTGGACAGGGTCAATGAGCAGTTCTTC
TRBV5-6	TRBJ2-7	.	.	CASSLSPGVSYEQYF	TGTGCCAGCAGCTTGAGTCCAGGCGTCTCCTACGAGCAGTACTTC
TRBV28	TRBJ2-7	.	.	CASSSHSTYEQYF	TGTGCCAGCAGTTCTCACAGTACCTACGAGCAGTACTTC
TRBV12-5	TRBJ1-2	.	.	CASGLYPPNYGYTF	TGTGCTAGTGGTTTGTATCCACCTAACTATGGCTACACCTTC
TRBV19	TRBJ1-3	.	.	CASSIGRRSSGNTIYF	TGTGCCAGTAGTATTGGGAGGCGGAGCTCTGGAAACACCATATATTTT
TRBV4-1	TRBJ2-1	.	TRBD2	CASSQTSGARYNEQFF	TGCGCCAGCAGCCAGACTAGCGGAGCGAGGTACAATGAGCAGTTCTTC
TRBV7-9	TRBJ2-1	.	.	CASRKLGNEQFF	TGTGCCAGCAGGAAGTTGGGGAATGAGCAGTTCTTC
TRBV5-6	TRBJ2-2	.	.	CASTRGRSHGELFF	TGTGCCAGTACCCGGGGGCGCTCCCACGGGGAGCTGTTTTTT
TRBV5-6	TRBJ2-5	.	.	CASSPLGGGQETQYF	TGTGCCAGCAGCCCCCTGGGGGGCGGTCAAGAGACCCAGTACTTC
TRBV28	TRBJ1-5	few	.	CASSFQRLRVEQPQHF	TGTGCCAGCAGTTTCCAACGACTGAGGGTAGAACAGCCCCAGCATTTT
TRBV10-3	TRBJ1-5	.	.	CAISMTDNQPQHF	TGTGCCATCAGTATGACGGATAATCAGCCCCAGCATTTT
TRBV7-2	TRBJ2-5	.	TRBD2	CASSRGTSGRRETQYF	TGTGCCAGCAGCCGTGGGACTAGCGGGAGACGAGAGACCCAGTACTTC
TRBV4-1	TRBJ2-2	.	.	CASSQEGFRAHFNTGELFF	TGCGCCAGCAGCCAAGAAGGCTTTAGGGCCCACTTCAACACCGGGGAGCTGTTTTTT
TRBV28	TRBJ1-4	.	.	CASTINEKLFF	TGTGCCAGCACCATAAATGAAAAACTGTTTTTT
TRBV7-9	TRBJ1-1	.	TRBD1	CASSPRTGGRLTEAFF	TGTGCCAGCAGCCCACGGACAGGGGGCAGGTTGACTGAAGCTTTCTTT
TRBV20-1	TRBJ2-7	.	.	CSAPRVYEQYF	TGCAGTGCTCCGAGGGTCTACGAGCAGTACTTC
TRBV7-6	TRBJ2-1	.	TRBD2	CASSSQAGGYYNEQFF	TGTGCCAGCAGCTCTCAAGCGGGAGGGTACTACAATGAGCAGTTCTTC
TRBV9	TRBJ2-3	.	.	CASSVEGYQGHTDTQYF	TGTGCCAGCAGCGTAGAGGGATACCAAGGGCACACAGATACGCAGTATTTT
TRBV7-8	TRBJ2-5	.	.	CASSQGPRETQYF	TGTGCCAGCAGCCAGGGGCCACGGGAGACCCAGTACTTC
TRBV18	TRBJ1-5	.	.	CASSPLPPAYSNQPQHF	TGTGCCAGCTCACCATTACCCCCAGCTTATAGCAATCAGCCCCAGCATTTT
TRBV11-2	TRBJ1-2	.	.	CASSPGGSYGYTF	TGTGCCAGCAGCCCCGGGGGGTCCTATGGCTACACCTTC
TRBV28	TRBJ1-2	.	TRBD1	CASRQTGDGYTF	TGTGCCAGCAGGCAGACAGGGGATGGCTACACCTTC
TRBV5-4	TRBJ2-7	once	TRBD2	CASSRGLAGGYEQYF	TGTGCCAGCAGTCGGGGACTAGCGGGAGGCTACGAGCAGTACTTC
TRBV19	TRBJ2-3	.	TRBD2	CASSPGLVGTDTQYF	TGTGCCAGTAGTCCGGGACTAGTAGGCACAGATACGCAGTATTTT
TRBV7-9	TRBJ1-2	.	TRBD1	CASSLTGANYGYTF	TGTGCCAGCAGCCTGACAGGGGCGAACTATGGCTACACCTTC